This T cell receptor (beta chain) came from a study of regulatory T cells in long-lasting Graves disease. Study details: Newly diagnosed Graves' patients had under 3 months of antithyroid drugs.

CDR3 length equals 14 residues. V was pared by 2 bases and J by 6 bases, with 5 bases of the junction left unmatched. Germline CDR1 and CDR2: KGHSH and LQKENI. Building the TCR beta libraries relied on iRepertoire HTBI primers, and CDR3 regions underwent Arm-PCR. Using its own MiXCR run on the multiplex PCR reads, TCRdb lists one record per CDR3 protein. The sample shows some 490,000 distinct CDR3 sequences, approximately 12% of them seen only once. The sample holds many counts of this clonotype. Time point denoted: newly diagnosed GD, antithyroid drugs for less than 3 months. The TCR library used RNA extracted from PBMCs. The data were also submitted as part of a second study, on T cells in Graves' hyperthyroidism and ophthalmopathy. That work adds: Before onset, ophthalmopathy was predicted by the model a median 6.5 months earlier.

Sequenced material: peripheral blood mononuclear cells (PBMCs), taken at new diagnosis, from a patient treated with antithyroid drugs. This receptor was taken from a woman in her twenties or thirties with Graves disease. The chain employs TRBV18 and TRBJ2-7, with 9 nucleotides matching TRBD1. The CDR3 loop is CASSPAGTGTEQYF. In DNA form, the CDR3 reads TGTGCCAGCTCACCAGCCGGGACAGGGACCGAGCAGTACTTC.